This T cell receptor (beta chain) was identified in a study of T cells in Graves' hyperthyroidism and ophthalmopathy. 9 to 10 ml fresh peripheral blood yielded the PBMCs. Amplified TCR beta CDR3 regions came from RNA transcripts. HTBI primers drove first-round RT-PCR of the TCR CDR3. Each CDR3 protein gets one entry after TCRdb re-called the multiplex PCR reads with MiXCR. The sample lists about 840,000 distinct CDR3 sequences; 35% to 45% were seen once. This CDR3 has 12 amino acids. Germline V lookup: CDR1 SQVTM, CDR2 ANQGSEA. The V end was cut by 8 bases, the J end by 1 base, with 11 bases between. Input material: blood. The gene calls are TRBV29-1 and TRBJ1-1; D gene uncertain. The sequence was obtained from a man aged 18-30 years with Graves' hyperthyroidism. Here the CDR3 DNA reads TGCAGCAGTTTAATGTCGAACACTGAAGCTTTCTTT. Encoded protein: CSSLMSNTEAFF. The full variable domain, with the rest looked up from reference TRBV29-1 and TRBJ1-1, is SAVISQKPSRDICQRGTSLTIQCQVDSQVTMMFWYRQQPGQSLTLIATANQGSEATYESGFVIDKFPISRPNLTFSTLTVSNMSPEDSSIYLCSSLMSNTEAFFGQGTRLTVV.